This T cell receptor (beta chain) was captured in a study of regulatory T cells in long-lasting Graves disease. Overall study context: Recently diagnosed Graves' patients had received antithyroid drugs for under 3 months.

Trimming removed 6 bases from V and 8 bases from J, with 16 bases in between. The CDR3 extends over 13 amino acids. Time point described: newly diagnosed GD, antithyroid drugs for less than 3 months. Following extraction of RNA from PBMCs, that RNA was used to make the TCR library. Building of the TCR beta libraries involved iRepertoire HTBI primers and Arm-PCR of CDR3 regions. TCRdb independently ran MiXCR on the multiplex PCR reads; one entry per CDR3 protein. The data hold under 700,000 distinct CDR3 sequences, with 15% to 20% observed a single time. This clonotype was detected many times. Separately, the same data were catalogued under a study of T cells in Graves' hyperthyroidism and ophthalmopathy. That source notes: A model using 13 V-J features told ophthalmopathy apart from stable hyperthyroidism.

This chain uses TRBV12-3 or TRBV12-4 with TRBJ1-1; D unclear. This TCR derives from a woman aged 40 to 65 with Graves disease. The material sequenced was peripheral blood mononuclear cells (PBMCs), taken at new diagnosis, from a patient treated with antithyroid drugs. This CDR3 is CASSFLPVEEAFF. CDR3 coding DNA: TGTGCCAGCAGCTTTTTACCGGTAGAAGAAGCTTTCTTT.